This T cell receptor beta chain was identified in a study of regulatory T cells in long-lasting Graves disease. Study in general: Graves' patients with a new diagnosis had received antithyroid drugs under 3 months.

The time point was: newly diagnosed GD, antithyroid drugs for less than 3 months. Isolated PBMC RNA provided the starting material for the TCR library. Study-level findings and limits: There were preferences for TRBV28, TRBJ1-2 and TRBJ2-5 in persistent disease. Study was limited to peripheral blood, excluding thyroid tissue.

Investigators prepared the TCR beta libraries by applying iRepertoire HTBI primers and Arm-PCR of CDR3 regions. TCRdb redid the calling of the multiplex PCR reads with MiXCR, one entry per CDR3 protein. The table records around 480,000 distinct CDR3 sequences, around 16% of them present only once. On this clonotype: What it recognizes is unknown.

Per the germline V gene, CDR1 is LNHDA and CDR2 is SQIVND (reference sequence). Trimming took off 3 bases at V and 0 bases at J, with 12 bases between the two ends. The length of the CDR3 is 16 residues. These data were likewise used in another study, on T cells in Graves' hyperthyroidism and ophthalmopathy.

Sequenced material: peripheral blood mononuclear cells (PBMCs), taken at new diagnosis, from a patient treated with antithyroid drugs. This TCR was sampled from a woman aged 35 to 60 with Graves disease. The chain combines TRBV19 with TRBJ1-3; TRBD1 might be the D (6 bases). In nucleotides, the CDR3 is TGTGCCAGTAGTATGGTAGGGGGTAACTCTGGAAACACCATATATTTT. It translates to CASSMVGGNSGNTIYF.